The rows below give T cell receptor beta chains drawn from one sample of a study of post-analysis software for immune sequencing data. One entry per CDR3 protein, called by TCRdb with MiXCR from the PCR reads. The sample holds about 770,000 distinct CDR3 sequences, around 42% seen once. Sequenced material: blood. These TCRs come from a girl under 18 with multiple sclerosis. The CDR3 runs from the conserved cysteine through the conserved F or W. A row's size may be missing; if present it is once, few, many or a size class.

>TRBV6-2/TRBV6-3|14|.|TRBJ2-1
CASSPRDRDHEQFF
>TRBV12-3/TRBV12-4|14|.|TRBJ2-1
CASRDSNDYNEQFF
>TRBV29-1|13|few|TRBJ2-7
CSVRDFQREEQYF
>TRBV20-1|14|.|.
CSASIAGVVYEQYF
>TRBV7-9|12|.|TRBJ2-1
CASFGTENEQFF
>TRBV5-4|15|.|TRBJ2-7
CASRVNLVGVEEQYF
>TRBV29-1|12|.|TRBJ2-7
CSCRRVGNEQYF
>TRBV6-6|17|.|TRBJ2-1
CASSRPREASSYNEQFF
>TRBV7-9|14|.|TRBJ1-6
CASSKDSYNSPLHF
>TRBV2|15|once|TRBJ2-7
CASKGTGLGSYEQYF
>TRBV14|17|.|TRBJ2-7
CASSQEWAVASSYEQYF
>TRBV24-1|15|few|TRBJ2-5
CATSPGQGGPETQYF
>TRBV29-1|13|few|TRBJ2-1
CSSRENSYNEQFF
>TRBV18|15|once|TRBJ2-1
CASSLAGTVYNEQFF
>TRBV11-2|11|.|TRBJ2-3
CASSLGPFRYF
>TRBV30|19|once|TRBJ2-1
CAWSIASGSVAHSYNEQFF
>TRBV21-1|16|.|TRBJ2-7
CASSKSRDSYVFEQYF
>TRBV25-1|14|.|TRBJ1-5
CASSPIGGNQPQHF
>TRBV21-1|15|few|TRBJ2-6
CASSSEGTGANVLTF
>TRBV6-2/TRBV6-3|15|.|TRBJ1-2
CASSSPGTANYGYTF
>TRBV4-3|14|few|TRBJ2-7
CASSLALGPYEQYF
>TRBV5-1|14|few|TRBJ2-1
CASSGLAAGNEQFF
>TRBV11-3|12|.|TRBJ2-5
CASSLARSEQYF
>TRBV12-3/TRBV12-4|16|few|TRBJ1-6
CASSARGRRSNSPLHF
>TRBV9|13|.|TRBJ1-2
CASSATSGYGYTF
>TRBV12-3/TRBV12-4|14|.|TRBJ2-1
CASTQGSSYNEQFF
>TRBV2|16|few|.
CASSEEGLAGVYEQYF